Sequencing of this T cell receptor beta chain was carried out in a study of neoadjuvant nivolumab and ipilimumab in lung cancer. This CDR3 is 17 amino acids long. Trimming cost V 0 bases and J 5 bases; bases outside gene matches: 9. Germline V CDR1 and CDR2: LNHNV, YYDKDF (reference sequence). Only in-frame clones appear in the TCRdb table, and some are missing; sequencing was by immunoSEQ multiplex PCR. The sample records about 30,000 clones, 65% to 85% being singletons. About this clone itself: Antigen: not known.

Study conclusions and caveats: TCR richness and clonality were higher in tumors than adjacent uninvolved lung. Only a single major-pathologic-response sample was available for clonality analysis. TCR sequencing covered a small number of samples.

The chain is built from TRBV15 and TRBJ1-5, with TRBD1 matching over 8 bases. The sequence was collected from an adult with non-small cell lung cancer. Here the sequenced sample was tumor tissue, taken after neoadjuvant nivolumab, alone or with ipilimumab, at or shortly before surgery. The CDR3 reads CATSRDSFETGDQPQHF. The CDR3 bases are TGTGCCACCAGCAGAGATTCGTTTGAGACAGGGGATCAGCCCCAGCATTTT.